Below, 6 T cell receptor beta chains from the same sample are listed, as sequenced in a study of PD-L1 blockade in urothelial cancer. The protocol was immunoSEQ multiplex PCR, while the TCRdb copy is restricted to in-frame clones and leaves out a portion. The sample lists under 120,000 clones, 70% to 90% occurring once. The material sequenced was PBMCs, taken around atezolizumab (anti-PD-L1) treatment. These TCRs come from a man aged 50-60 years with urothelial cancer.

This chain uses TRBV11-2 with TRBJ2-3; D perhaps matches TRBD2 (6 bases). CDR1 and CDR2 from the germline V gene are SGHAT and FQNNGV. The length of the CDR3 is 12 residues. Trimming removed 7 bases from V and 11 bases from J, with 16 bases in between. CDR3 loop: CASTSMGLRQYF. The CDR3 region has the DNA TGTGCCAGCACCTCGATGGGACTTAGGCAGTATTTT.

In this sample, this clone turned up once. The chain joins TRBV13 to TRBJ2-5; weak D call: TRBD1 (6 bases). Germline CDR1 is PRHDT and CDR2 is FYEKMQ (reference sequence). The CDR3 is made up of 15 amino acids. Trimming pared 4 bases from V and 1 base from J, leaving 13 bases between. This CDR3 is CASSSDSGVQETQYF. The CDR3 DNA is TGTGCCAGCAGCTCGGACAGTGGGGTCCAAGAGACCCAGTACTTC.

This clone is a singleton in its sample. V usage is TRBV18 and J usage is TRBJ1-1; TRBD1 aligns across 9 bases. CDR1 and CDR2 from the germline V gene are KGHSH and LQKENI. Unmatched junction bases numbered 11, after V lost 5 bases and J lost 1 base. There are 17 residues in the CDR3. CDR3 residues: CASSLSGTGRGNTEAFF. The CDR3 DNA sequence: TGTGCCAGCTCATTATCCGGGACAGGGAGAGGGAACACTGAAGCTTTCTTT.

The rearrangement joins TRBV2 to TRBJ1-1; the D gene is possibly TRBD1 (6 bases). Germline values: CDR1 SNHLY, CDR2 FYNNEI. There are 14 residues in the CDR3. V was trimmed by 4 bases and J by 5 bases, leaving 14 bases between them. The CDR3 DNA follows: TGTGCCAGCAGTGCGGTACAGGGAGGGACTGAAGCTTTCTTT. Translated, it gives CASSAVQGGTEAFF.

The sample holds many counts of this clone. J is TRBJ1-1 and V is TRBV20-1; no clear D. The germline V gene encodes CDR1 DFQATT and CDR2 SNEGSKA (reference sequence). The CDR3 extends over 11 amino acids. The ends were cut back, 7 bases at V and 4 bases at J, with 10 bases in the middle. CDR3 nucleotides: TGCAGTGTTGGGCCGTTCACTGAAGCTTTCTTT. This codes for CSVGPFTEAFF.

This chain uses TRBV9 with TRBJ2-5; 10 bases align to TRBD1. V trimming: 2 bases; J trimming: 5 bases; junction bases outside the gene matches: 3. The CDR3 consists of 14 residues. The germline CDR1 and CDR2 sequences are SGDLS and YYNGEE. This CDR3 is CASSVDRGSETQYF. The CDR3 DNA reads TGTGCCAGCAGCGTGGACAGGGGGTCGGAGACCCAGTACTTC.